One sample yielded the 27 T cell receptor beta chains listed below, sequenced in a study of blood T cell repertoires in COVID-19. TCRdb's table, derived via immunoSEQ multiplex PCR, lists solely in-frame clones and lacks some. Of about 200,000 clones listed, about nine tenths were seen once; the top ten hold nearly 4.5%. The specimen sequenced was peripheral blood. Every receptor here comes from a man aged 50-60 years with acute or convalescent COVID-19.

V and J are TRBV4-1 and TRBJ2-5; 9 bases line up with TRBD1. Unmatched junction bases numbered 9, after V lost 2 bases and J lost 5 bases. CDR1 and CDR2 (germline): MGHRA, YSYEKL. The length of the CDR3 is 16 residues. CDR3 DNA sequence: TGCGCCAGCAGCCAACACGGGACAGGGAACTGGGAGACCCAGTACTTC. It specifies CASSQHGTGNWETQYF.

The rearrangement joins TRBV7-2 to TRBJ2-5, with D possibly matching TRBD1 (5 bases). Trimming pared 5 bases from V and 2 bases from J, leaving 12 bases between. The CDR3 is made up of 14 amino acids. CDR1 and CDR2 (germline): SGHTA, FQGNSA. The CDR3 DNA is TGTGCCAGCAGCCCCCGACAGTTACAAGAGACCCAGTACTTC. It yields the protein CASSPRQLQETQYF.

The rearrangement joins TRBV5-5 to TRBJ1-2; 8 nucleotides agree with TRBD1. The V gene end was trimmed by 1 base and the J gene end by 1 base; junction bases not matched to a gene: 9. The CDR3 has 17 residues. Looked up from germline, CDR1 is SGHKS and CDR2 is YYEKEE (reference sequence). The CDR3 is CASSLRQGANLNYGYTF. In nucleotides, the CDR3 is TGTGCCAGCAGCTTGCGGCAGGGGGCGAATCTTAACTATGGCTACACCTTC.

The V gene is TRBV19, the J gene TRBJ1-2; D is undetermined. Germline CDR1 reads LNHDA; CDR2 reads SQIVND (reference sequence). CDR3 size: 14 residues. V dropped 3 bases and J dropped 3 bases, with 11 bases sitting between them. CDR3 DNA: TGTGCCAGTAGTATGGGCACCTTGGACTATGGCTACACCTTC. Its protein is CASSMGTLDYGYTF.

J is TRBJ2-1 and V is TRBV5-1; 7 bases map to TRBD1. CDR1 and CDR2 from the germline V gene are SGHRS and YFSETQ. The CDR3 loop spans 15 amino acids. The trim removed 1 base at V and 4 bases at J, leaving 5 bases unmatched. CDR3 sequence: CASSLLSTGYNEQFF. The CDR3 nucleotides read TGCGCCAGCAGCTTGCTCTCGACAGGGTACAATGAGCAGTTCTTC.

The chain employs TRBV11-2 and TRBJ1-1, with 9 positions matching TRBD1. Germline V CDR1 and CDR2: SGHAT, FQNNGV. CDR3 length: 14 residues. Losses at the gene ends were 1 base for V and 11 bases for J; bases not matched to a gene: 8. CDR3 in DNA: TGTGCCAGCAGCTTAGGGACAGGGGCGCCAGGGGCTTTCTTT. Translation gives CASSLGTGAPGAFF.

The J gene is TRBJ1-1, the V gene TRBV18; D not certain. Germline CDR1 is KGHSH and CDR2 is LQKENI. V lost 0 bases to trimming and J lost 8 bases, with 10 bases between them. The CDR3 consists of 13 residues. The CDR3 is CASSPPPGPEAFF. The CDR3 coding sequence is TGTGCCAGCTCACCACCGCCGGGTCCGGAAGCTTTCTTT.

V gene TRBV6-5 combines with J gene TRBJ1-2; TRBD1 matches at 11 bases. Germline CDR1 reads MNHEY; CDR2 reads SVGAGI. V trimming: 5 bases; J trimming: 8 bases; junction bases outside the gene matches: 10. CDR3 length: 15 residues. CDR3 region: CASSPWDRGKKGYTF. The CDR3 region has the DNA TGTGCCAGCAGTCCTTGGGACAGGGGGAAGAAGGGCTACACCTTC.

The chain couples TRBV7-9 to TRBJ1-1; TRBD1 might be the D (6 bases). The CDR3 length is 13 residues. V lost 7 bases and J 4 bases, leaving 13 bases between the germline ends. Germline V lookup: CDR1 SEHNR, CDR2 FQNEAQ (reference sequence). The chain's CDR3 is CASTVRGGTEAFF. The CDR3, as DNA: TGTGCCAGCACCGTACGAGGGGGCACTGAAGCTTTCTTT.

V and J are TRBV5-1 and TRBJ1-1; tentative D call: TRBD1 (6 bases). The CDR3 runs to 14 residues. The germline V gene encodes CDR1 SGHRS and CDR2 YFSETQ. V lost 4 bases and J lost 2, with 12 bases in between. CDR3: CASSHGTPNTEAFF. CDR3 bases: TGCGCCAGCAGCCATGGGACACCTAACACTGAAGCTTTCTTT.

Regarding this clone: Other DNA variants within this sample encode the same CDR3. The chain's CDR3 is CASSSGLAGYNEQFF. The DNA for the CDR3 is TGTGCCAGCAGCTCGGGACTAGCGGGCTACAATGAGCAGTTCTTC. V gene TRBV7-2 combines with J gene TRBJ2-1, with 12 positions matching TRBD2. Germline V gene lookup returns CDR1 SGHTA and CDR2 FQGNSA. The CDR3 sequence is 15 residues long. The V and J ends lost 4 bases and 3 bases, in that order; junction bases with no gene match: 1.

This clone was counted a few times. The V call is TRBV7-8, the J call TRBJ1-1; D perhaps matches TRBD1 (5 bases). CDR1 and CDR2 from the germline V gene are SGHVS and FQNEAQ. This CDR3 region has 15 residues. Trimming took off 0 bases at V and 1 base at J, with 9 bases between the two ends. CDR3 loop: CASSLAGGGNTEAFF. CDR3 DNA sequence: TGTGCCAGCAGCTTAGCGGGGGGAGGGAACACTGAAGCTTTCTTT.

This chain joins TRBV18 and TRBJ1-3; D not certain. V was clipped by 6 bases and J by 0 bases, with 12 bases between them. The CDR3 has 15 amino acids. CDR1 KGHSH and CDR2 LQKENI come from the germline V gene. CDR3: CASSPDGDSGNTIYF. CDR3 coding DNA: TGTGCCAGCTCGCCTGACGGGGACTCTGGAAACACCATATATTTT.

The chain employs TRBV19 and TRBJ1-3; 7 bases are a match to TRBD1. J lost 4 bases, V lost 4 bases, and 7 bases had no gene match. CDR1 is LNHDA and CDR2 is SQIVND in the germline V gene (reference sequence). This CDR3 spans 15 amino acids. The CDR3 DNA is TGTGCCAGTAGTAGGGGGGACAGCCGCGGAAACACCATATATTTT. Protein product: CASSRGDSRGNTIYF.

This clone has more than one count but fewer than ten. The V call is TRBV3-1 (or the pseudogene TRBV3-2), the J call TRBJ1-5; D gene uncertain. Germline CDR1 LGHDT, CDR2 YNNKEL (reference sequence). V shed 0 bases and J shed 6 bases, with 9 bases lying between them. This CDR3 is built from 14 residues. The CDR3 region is CASSQDWSGQPQHF. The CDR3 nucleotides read TGTGCCAGCAGCCAAGATTGGTCGGGTCAGCCCCAGCATTTT.

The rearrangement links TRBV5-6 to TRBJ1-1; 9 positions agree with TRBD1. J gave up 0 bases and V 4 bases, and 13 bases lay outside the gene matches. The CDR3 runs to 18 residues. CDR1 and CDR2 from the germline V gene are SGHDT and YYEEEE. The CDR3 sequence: CASSDSRDREFLNTEAFF. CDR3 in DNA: TGTGCCAGCAGCGATTCCCGGGACAGGGAATTTTTGAACACTGAAGCTTTCTTT.

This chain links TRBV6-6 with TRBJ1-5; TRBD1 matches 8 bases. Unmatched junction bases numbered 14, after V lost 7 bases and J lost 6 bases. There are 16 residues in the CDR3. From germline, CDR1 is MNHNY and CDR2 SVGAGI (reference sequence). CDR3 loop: CASTHGQGARGQPQHF. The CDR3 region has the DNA TGTGCCAGCACCCACGGTCAGGGGGCGCGAGGTCAGCCCCAGCATTTT.

CDR3 residues: CASSEFGGVNIQYF. The CDR3 DNA is TGCGCCAGCAGTGAATTTGGAGGGGTGAACATTCAGTACTTC. The chain is built from TRBV10-2 and TRBJ2-4, with D maybe TRBD2 (6 bases). The germline CDR1 and CDR2 sequences are WSHSY and SAAADI. The CDR3 contains 14 residues. Trimming took 3 bases from V and 7 from J, leaving 13 bases between them.

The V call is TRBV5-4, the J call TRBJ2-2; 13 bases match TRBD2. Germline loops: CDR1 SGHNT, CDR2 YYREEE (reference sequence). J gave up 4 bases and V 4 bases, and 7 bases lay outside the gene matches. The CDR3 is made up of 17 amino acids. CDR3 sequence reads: CASSRALAGGPTGELFF. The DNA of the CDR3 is TGTGCCAGCAGCCGCGCACTAGCGGGGGGGCCCACCGGGGAGCTGTTTTTT.

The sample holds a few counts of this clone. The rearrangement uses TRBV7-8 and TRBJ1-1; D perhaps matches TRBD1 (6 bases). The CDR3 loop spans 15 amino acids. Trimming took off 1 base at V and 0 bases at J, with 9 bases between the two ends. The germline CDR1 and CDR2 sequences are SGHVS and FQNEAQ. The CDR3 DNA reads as TGTGCCAGCAGCTTAGTCAGGGGAATGAACACTGAAGCTTTCTTT. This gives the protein CASSLVRGMNTEAFF.

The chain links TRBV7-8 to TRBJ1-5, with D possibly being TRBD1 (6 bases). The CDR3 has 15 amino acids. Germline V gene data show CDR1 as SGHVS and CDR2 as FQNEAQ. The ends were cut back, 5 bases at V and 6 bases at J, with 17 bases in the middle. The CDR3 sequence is CASSPITGSGQPQHF. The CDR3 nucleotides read TGTGCCAGCAGCCCAATTACAGGGAGTGGTCAGCCCCAGCATTTT.

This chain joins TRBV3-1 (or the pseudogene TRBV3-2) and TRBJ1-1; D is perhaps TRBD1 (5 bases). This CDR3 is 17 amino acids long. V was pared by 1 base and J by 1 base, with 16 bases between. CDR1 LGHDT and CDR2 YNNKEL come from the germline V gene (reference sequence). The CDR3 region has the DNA TGTGCCAGCAGCCAAGCCGAGAAAACAGGCAAGAACACTGAAGCTTTCTTT. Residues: CASSQAEKTGKNTEAFF.

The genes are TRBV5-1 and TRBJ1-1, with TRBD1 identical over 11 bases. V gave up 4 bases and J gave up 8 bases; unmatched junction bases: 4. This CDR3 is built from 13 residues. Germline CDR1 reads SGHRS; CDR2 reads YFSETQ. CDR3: CASSRDRGEEAFF. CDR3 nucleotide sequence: TGCGCCAGCAGCCGGGACAGGGGGGAAGAAGCTTTCTTT.

The CDR3 DNA reads TGTGCCAACAGCATGGCCCTGCAAGAGACCCAGTACTTC. Translated: CANSMALQETQYF. The rearrangement uses TRBV27 and TRBJ2-5; D remains ambiguous. Germline V lookup: CDR1 MNHEY, CDR2 SMNVEV (reference sequence). The CDR3 has 13 residues. V lost 10 bases and J lost 2, with 14 bases in between.

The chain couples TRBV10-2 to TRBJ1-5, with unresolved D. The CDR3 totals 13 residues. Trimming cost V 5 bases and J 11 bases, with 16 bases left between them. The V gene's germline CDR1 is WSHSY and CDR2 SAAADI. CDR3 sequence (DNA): TGCGCCAGCAGTCCTAGACCCGATCTATCCCAGCATTTT. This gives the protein CASSPRPDLSQHF.

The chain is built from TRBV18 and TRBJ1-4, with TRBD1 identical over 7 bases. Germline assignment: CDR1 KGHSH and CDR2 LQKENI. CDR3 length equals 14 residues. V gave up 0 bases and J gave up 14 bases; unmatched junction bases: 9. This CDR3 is CASSPPNGQESLFF. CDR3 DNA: TGTGCCAGCTCACCACCAAACGGACAGGAGTCCCTGTTTTTT.

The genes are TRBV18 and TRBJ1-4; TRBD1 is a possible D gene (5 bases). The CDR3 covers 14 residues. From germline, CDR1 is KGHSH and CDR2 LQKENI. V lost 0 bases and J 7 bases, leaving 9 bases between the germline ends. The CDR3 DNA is TGTGCCAGCTCACCACCGCCCGGGGGTGAAAAACTGTTTTTT. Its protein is CASSPPPGGEKLFF.